The rows below give T cell receptor beta chains drawn from one sample of a study of identifying expanded T cells in peripheral blood. The protocol was immunoSEQ multiplex PCR, while the TCRdb copy is restricted to in-frame clones and leaves out a portion. The sample includes more than 85,000 clones, around 88% of them seen just once. Sequenced material: blood. The receptor source for this set is a person aged 18-70 years in good health. Each CDR3 is given with its conserved first and last residue. The order of the fields is CDR3 protein, J gene, V gene.

cdr3_aa: CASSQGLPRKGEAFF
j_call: TRBJ1-1
v_call: TRBV4-2

cdr3_aa: CASSTPRVSGNTIYF
j_call: TRBJ1-3
v_call: TRBV6-5

cdr3_aa: CASSPEFREGGEKLFF
j_call: TRBJ1-4
v_call: TRBV4-3

cdr3_aa: CATSRDRNRNGYTF
j_call: TRBJ1-2
v_call: TRBV15

cdr3_aa: CASGDSQETQYF
j_call: TRBJ2-5
v_call: TRBV18

cdr3_aa: CASSSAGAGGYEQYF
j_call: TRBJ2-7
v_call: TRBV27

cdr3_aa: CASSPNGDTQYF
j_call: TRBJ2-3
v_call: TRBV7-9

cdr3_aa: CASSQVLGRDTQYF
j_call: TRBJ2-3
v_call: TRBV4-3

cdr3_aa: CASSSYRGLKTQYF
j_call: TRBJ2-5
v_call: TRBV28

cdr3_aa: CAIRSDISHGYTF
j_call: TRBJ1-2
v_call: TRBV10-3